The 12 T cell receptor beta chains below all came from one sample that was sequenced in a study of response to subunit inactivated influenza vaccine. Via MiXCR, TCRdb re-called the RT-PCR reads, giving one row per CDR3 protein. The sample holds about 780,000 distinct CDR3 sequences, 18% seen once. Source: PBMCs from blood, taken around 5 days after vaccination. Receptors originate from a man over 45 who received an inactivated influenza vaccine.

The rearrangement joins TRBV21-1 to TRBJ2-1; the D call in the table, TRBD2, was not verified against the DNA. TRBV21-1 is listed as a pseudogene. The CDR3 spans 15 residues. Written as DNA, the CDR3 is TGTGCCAGCAGCAAAGAAAGGACTAGTCACAATGAGCAGTTCTTC. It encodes CASSKERTSHNEQFF.

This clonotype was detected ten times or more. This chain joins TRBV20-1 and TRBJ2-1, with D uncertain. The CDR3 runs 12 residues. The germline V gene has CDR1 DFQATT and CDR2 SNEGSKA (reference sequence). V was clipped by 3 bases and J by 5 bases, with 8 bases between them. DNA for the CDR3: TGCAGTGCTAGGGCTACTAACAATGAGCAGTTCTTC. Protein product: CSARATNNEQFF.

Here the CDR3 reads CASSLREPLAGGDYYEQYF. In DNA form, the CDR3 reads TGTGCCAGCAGCCTAAGGGAGCCCCTAGCGGGAGGGGATTACTACGAGCAGTACTTC. The chain recombines TRBV11-2 with TRBJ2-7; 12 bases are a match to TRBD2. Trimming cost V 5 bases and J 3 bases; bases outside gene matches: 17. CDR3 length equals 19 residues. Germline V CDR1 and CDR2: SGHAT, FQNNGV.

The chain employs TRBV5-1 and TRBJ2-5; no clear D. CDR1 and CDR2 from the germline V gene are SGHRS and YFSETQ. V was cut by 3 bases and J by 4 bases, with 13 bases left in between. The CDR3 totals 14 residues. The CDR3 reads CASSSVAVRETQYF. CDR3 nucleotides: TGCGCCAGCAGCTCTGTTGCAGTAAGAGAGACCCAGTACTTC.

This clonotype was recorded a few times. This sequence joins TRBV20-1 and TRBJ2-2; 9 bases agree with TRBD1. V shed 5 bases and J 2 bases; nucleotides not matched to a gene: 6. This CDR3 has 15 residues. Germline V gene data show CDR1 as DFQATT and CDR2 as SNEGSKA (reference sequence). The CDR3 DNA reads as TGCAGTGCTGGGGGACAGGGACTAAACACCGGGGAGCTGTTTTTT. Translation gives CSAGGQGLNTGELFF.

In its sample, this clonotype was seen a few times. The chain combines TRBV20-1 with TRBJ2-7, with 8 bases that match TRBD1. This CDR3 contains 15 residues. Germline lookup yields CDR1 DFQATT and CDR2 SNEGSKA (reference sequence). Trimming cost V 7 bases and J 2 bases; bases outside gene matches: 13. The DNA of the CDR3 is TGCAGTGTACCACCCCCGGGACAGGTGGCCTACGAGCAGTACTTC. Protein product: CSVPPPGQVAYEQYF.

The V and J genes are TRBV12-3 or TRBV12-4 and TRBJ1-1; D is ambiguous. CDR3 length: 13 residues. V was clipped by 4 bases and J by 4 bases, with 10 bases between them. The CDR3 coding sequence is TGTGCCAGCAGTTCTGGGCGGGGCACTGAAGCTTTCTTT. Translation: CASSSGRGTEAFF.

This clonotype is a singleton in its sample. CDR3 in DNA: TGTGCCTGGAGTCCCCAGGGGGTGTCTGAGACCCAGTACTTC. Encoded protein: CAWSPQGVSETQYF. The chain employs TRBV30 and TRBJ2-5, with 7 bases lining up with TRBD1. Germline CDR1 is GTSNPN and CDR2 is SVGIG (reference sequence). J was trimmed by 5 bases and V by 2 bases; bases with no gene match: 8. The CDR3 sequence is 14 residues long. Looking up the rest from reference TRBV30 and TRBJ2-5 gives the full variable domain: SQTIHQWPATLVQPVGSPLSLECTVEGTSNPNLYWYRQAAGRGLQLLFYSVGIGQISSEVPQNLSASRPQDRQFILSSKKLLLSDSGFYLCAWSPQGVSETQYFGPGTRLLVL.

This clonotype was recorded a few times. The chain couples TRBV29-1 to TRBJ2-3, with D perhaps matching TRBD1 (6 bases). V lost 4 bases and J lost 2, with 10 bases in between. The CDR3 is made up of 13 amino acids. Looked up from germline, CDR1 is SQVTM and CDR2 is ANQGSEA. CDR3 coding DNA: TGCAGCGTTGCCGGGACAAACACAGATACGCAGTATTTT. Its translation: CSVAGTNTDTQYF.

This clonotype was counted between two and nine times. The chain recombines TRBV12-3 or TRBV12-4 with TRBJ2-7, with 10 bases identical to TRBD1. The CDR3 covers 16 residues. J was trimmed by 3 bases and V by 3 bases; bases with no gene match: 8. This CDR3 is CASSLPNRDRGYEQYF. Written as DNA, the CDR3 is TGTGCCAGCAGTTTGCCTAACCGGGACAGGGGCTACGAGCAGTACTTC.

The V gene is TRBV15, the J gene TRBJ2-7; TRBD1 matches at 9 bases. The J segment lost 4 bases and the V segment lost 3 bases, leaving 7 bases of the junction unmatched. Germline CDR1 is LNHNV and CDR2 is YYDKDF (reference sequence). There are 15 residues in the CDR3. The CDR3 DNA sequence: TGTGCCACCAGCAGGTTGGACAGGGGAATGTACGAGCAGTACTTC. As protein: CATSRLDRGMYEQYF.

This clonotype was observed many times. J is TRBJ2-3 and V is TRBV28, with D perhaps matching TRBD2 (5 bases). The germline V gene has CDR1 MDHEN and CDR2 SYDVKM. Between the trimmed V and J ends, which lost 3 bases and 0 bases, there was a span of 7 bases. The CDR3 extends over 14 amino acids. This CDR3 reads CASSFDYSTDTQYF. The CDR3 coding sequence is TGTGCCAGCAGTTTTGACTACAGCACAGATACGCAGTATTTT.